Below are 5 T cell receptor beta chains sequenced from a single sample in a study of vaccination and CD4 T cells after COVID-19. Documented treatment: approximately 10-day PBMC culture with coronavirus spike peptide pools or control peptides (ViraFEST assay). These receptors lack a known antigen. With the Oncomine TCR Beta short-read assay, DNA from cultured CD4+ T cells was sequenced. From the PCR reads, TCRdb called clonotypes with MiXCR, one entry per CDR3 protein. Among approximately 16,000 distinct CDR3 sequences listed, approximately 62% were seen once. The sequencing input was CD4+ T cells from blood, cultured in vitro. These receptors were taken from a human donor who had recovered from COVID-19.

This chain connects TRBV5-1 to TRBJ1-2; no firm D call. Trimming removed 0 bases from V and 7 bases from J, with 10 bases in between. Germline CDR1 is SGHRS and CDR2 is YFSETQ. The CDR3 length is 13 residues. CDR3 sequence (DNA): TGCGCCAGCAGCTTGGTAGGCCTGGGTGGCTACACCTTC. It is translated as CASSLVGLGGYTF.

The chain employs TRBV12-3 or TRBV12-4 and TRBJ2-7, with 8 bases matching TRBD1. This CDR3 has 16 amino acids. The J segment lost 1 base and the V segment lost 8 bases, leaving 13 bases of the junction unmatched. As DNA, the CDR3 is TGTGCCAGCGAGCGTTCCGGGACAGGTATATCCTACGAGCAGTACTTC. Translated: CASERSGTGISYEQYF.

The rearrangement uses TRBV7-3 and TRBJ2-3; perhaps TRBD2 as D (6 bases). This CDR3 region has 15 residues. Germline assignment: CDR1 SGHTA and CDR2 FQGTGA. Between the trimmed V and J ends, which lost 2 bases and 6 bases, there was a span of 15 bases. DNA of the CDR3: TGTGCCAGCAGCTTAGGAGGGAGGCCCATGGATACGCAGTATTTT. It translates to CASSLGGRPMDTQYF.

V and J are TRBV10-3 and TRBJ2-6; D is ambiguous. Germline V gives CDR1 ENHRY, CDR2 SYGVKD. V lost 2 bases and J 0 bases, leaving 2 bases between the germline ends. This CDR3 has 14 residues. In nucleotides, the CDR3 is TGTGCCATCAGTGAGAGCTCTGGGGCCAACGTCCTGACTTTC. It yields the protein CAISESSGANVLTF.

There are a few counts of this clonotype. In nucleotides, the CDR3 is TGTGCCAGTAGCCCGGGACTAGCGGTAGGCGGGGCCCAGTACTTC. This codes for CASSPGLAVGGAQYF. The chain links TRBV19 to TRBJ2-5; 11 bases are shared with TRBD2. The ends lost 6 bases at V and 9 bases at J; junction bases unmatched: 12. Per germline, CDR1 LNHDA and CDR2 SQIVND (reference sequence). The CDR3 extends over 15 amino acids.